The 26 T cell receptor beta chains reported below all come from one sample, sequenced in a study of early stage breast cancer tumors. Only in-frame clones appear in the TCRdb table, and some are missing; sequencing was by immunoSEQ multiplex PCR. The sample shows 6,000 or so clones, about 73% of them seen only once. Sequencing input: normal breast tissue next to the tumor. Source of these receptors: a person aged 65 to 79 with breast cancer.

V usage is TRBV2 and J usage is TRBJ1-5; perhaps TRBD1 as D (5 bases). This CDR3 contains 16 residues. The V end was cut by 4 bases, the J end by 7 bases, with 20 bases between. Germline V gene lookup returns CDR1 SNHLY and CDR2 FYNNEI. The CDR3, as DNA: TGTGCCAGCAGTGCCCTATTAAGCAGGGAAGACCAGCCCCAGCATTTT. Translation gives CASSALLSREDQPQHF.

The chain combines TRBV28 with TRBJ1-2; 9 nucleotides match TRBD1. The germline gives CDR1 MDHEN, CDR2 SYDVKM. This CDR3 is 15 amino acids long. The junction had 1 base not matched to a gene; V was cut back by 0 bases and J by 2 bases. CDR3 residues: CASSLWGTGNYGYTF. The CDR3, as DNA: TGTGCCAGCAGTTTATGGGGGACAGGGAACTATGGCTACACCTTC.

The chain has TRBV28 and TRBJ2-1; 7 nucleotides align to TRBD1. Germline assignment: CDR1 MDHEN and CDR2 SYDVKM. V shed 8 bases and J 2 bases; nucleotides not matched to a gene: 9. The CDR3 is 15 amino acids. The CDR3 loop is CASPPPGTAYNEQFF. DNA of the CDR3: TGTGCCAGCCCCCCGCCCGGGACAGCCTACAATGAGCAGTTCTTC.

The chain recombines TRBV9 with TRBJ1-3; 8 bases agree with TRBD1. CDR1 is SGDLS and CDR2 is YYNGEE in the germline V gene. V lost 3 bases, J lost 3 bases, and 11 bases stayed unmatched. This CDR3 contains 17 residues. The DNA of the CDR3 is TGTGCCAGCAGCGCTTCCACCGGGACAGGCCATGGAAACACCATATATTTT. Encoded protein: CASSASTGTGHGNTIYF.

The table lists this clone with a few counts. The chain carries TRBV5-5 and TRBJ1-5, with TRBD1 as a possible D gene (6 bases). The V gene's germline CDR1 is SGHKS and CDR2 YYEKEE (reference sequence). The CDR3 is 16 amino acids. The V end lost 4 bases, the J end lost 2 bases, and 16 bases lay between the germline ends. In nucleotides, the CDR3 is TGTGCCAGCAGCCCGGAATTGGGGGCCGGCAATCAGCCCCAGCATTTT. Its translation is CASSPELGAGNQPQHF.

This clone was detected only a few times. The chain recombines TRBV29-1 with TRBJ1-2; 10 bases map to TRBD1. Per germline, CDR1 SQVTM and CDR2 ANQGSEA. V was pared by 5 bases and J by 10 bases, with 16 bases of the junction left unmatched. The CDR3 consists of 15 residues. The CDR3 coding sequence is TGCAGCGTTCTGACGGGACAGGGGAATCTCGGGTTCTACACCTTC. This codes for CSVLTGQGNLGFYTF.

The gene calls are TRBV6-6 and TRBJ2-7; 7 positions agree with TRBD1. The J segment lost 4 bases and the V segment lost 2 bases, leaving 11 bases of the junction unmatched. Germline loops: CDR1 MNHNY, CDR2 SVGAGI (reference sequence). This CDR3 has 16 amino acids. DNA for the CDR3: TGTGCCAGCAGTTACGGATGGGACAGCACGAGTTACGAGCAGTACTTC. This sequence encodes CASSYGWDSTSYEQYF.

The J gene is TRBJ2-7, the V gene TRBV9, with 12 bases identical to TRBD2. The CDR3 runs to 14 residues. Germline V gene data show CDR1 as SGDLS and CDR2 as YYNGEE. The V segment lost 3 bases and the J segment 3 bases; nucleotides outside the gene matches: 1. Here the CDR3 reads CASSASGGDYEQYF. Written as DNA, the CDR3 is TGTGCCAGCAGCGCTAGCGGGGGGGACTACGAGCAGTACTTC.

The CDR3 is CASSLTGSGNTIYF. Written as DNA, the CDR3 is TGCGCCAGCAGCTTGACAGGCTCGGGAAACACCATATATTTT. The V call is TRBV5-1, the J call TRBJ1-3, with a possible D match to TRBD1 (5 bases). Germline V gives CDR1 SGHRS, CDR2 YFSETQ. This CDR3 spans 14 amino acids. Deletions cut 1 base from V and 4 bases from J, with 9 bases between.

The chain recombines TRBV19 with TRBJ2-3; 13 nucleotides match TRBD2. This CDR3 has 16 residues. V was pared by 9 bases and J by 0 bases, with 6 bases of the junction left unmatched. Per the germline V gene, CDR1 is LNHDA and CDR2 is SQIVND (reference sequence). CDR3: CASGTSGVVSTDTQYF. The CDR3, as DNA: TGTGCCAGCGGGACTAGCGGGGTCGTAAGCACAGATACGCAGTATTTT.

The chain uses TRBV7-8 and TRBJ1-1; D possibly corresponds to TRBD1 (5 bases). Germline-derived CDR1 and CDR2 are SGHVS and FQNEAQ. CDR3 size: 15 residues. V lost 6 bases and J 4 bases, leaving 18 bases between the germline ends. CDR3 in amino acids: CASRYSIGQGTEAFF. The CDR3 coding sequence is TGTGCCAGCAGATATAGTATTGGGCAGGGCACTGAAGCTTTCTTT.

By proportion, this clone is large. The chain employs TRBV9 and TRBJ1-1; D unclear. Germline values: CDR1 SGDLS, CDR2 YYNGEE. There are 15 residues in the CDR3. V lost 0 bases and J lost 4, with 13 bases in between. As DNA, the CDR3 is TGTGCCAGCAGCGTAGCCGAGTCCACCTTCACTGAAGCTTTCTTT. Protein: CASSVAESTFTEAFF.

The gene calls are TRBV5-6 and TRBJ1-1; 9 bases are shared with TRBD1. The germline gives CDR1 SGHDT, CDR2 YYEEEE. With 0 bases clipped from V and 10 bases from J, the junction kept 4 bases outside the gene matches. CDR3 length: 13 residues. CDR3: CASSLAGTGSAFF. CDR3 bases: TGTGCCAGCAGCTTGGCGGGGACAGGGTCAGCTTTCTTT.

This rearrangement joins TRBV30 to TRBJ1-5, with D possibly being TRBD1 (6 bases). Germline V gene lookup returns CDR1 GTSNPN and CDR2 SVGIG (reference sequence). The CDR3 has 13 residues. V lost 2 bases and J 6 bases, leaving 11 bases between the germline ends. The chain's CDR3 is CAWSRGGAQPQHF. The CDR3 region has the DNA TGTGCCTGGAGTCGGGGGGGGGCTCAGCCCCAGCATTTT.

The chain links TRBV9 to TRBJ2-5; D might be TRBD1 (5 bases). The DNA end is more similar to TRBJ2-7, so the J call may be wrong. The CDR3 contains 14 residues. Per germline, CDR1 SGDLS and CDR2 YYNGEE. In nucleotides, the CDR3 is TGTGCCAGCAGCCCCCAGGGCGGCTCGTACGAGCAGTACTTC. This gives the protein CASSPQGGSYEQYF.

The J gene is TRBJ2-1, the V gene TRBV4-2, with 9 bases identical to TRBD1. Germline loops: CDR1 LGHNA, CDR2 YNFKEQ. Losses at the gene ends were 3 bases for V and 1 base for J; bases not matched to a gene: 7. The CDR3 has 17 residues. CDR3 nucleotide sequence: TGTGCCAGCAGCCAGGCTAACAGGGGGCTTTCCTACAATGAGCAGTTCTTC. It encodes CASSQANRGLSYNEQFF.

The CDR3, as DNA: TGTGCCACAAGCGGGGGAGGGGGCACTGAAGCTTTCTTT. It yields the protein CATSGGGGTEAFF. V and J are TRBV19 and TRBJ1-1, with D possibly TRBD1 on 6 matching bases. Germline V gene lookup returns CDR1 LNHDA and CDR2 SQIVND (reference sequence). With 10 bases removed from V and 4 bases from J, the gap between germline ends came to 16 bases. The CDR3 totals 13 residues. Full variable domain (missing parts from reference TRBV19 and TRBJ1-1): DGGITQSPKYLFRKEGQNVTLSCEQNLNHDAMYWYRQDPGQGLRLIYYSQIVNDFQKGDIAEGYSVSREKKESFPLTVTSAQKNPTAFYLCATSGGGGTEAFFGQGTRLTVV.

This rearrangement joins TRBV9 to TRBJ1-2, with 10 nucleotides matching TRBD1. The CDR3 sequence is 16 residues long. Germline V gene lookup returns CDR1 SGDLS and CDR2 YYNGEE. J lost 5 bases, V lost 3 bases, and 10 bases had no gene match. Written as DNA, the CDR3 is TGTGCCAGCAGCGGGCCCCGACAGGGGGCCGGTTATGGCTACACCTTC. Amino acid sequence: CASSGPRQGAGYGYTF.

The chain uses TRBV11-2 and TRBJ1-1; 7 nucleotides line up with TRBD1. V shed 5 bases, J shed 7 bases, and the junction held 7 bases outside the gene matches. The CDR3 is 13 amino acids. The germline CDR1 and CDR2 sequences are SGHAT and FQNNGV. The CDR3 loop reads CASSPWTGDEAFF. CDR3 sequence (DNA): TGTGCCAGCAGCCCGTGGACAGGAGATGAAGCTTTCTTT.

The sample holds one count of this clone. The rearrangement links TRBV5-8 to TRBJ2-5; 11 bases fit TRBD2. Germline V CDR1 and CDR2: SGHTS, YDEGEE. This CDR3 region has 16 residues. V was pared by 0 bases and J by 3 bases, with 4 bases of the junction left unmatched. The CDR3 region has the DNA TGTGCCAGCAGCTTGGGACTAGCGGGGAGAGAAGAGACCCAGTACTTC. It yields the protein CASSLGLAGREETQYF.

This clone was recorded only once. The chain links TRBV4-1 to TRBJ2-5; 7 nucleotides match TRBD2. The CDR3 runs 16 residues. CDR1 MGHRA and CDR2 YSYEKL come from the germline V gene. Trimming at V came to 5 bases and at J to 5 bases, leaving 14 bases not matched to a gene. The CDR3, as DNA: TGCGCCAGCAGCGGTCCGGGGCTCTCCGGGGGGGAGACCCAGTACTTC. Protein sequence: CASSGPGLSGGETQYF.

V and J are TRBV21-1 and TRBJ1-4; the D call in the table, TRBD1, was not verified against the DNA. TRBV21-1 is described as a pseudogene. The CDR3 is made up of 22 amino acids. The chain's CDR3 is CASSKSLLGFRGQGREGEKLFF. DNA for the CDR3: TGTGCCAGCAGCAAATCGTTATTGGGTTTTAGGGGACAGGGACGAGAAGGTGAAAAACTGTTTTTT.

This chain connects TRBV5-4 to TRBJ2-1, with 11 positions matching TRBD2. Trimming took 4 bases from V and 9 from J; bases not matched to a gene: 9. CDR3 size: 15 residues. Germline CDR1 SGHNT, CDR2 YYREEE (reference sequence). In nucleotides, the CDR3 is TGTGCCAGCAGCATAACTAGCGGGGGCGGTCGTGAGCAGTTCTTC. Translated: CASSITSGGGREQFF.

The CDR3 protein is CASSLLLTNEKLFF. As DNA, the CDR3 is TGTGCCAGCAGCCTCCTACTAACTAATGAAAAACTGTTTTTT. V and J are TRBV5-6 and TRBJ1-4; D call uncertain. Germline V gives CDR1 SGHDT, CDR2 YYEEEE. The length of the CDR3 is 14 residues. V was shortened by 4 bases and J by 1 base, with 8 bases between the two germline ends.

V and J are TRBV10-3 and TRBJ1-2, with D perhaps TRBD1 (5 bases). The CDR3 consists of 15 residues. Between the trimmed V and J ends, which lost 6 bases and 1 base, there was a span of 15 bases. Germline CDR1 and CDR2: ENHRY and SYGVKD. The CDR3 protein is CAISRVGAINYGYTF. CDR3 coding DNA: TGTGCCATCAGCCGTGTAGGGGCGATTAACTATGGCTACACCTTC.

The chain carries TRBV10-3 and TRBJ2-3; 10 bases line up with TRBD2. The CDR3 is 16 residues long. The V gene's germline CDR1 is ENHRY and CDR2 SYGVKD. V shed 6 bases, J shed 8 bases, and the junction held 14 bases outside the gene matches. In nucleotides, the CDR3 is TGTGCCATCAGGGCCCTAGCGGGGGACTCGGGTGGTACGCAGTATTTT. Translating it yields CAIRALAGDSGGTQYF.